This record looks at one TCR beta chain sequence and its context. This specimen comes from a study of T cell changes during pregnancy in multiple sclerosis. V shed 7 bases and J 7 bases; nucleotides not matched to a gene: 8. Germline V gene lookup returns CDR1 SGHRS and CDR2 YFSETQ. There are 14 residues in the CDR3. Only in-frame clones appear in the TCRdb table, and some are missing; sequencing was by immunoSEQ multiplex PCR. This sample has roughly 76,000 clones, with about 93% found just once. This sequence was found in a female donor with multiple sclerosis, enrolled in a pregnancy study. The chain employs TRBV5-1 and TRBJ2-1; 10 bases fit TRBD2. The specimen comprised CD4+ T cells from peripheral blood mononuclear cells, sampled in the second trimester of pregnancy. The CDR3, as DNA: TGCGCCAGCTCGAGCGGGGGGGCGGGAAATGAGCAGTTCTTC. This codes for CASSSGGAGNEQFF. The full variable domain, completed using reference TRBV5-1 and TRBJ2-1, is KAGVTQTPRYLIKTRGQQVTLSCSPISGHRSVSWYQQTPGQGLQFLFEYFSETQRNKGNFPGRFSGRQFSNSRSEMNVSTLELGDSALYLCASSSGGAGNEQFFGPGTRLTVL.